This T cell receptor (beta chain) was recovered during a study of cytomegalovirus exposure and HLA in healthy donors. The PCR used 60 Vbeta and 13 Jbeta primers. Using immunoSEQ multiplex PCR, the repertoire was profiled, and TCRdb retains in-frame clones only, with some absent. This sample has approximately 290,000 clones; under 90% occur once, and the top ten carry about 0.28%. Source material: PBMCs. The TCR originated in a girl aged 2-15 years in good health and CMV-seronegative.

The DNA of the CDR3 is TGCGCCAGCAGCTTTGGACAGGGGGGCCTCCAAGAGACCCAGTACTTC. Its protein is CASSFGQGGLQETQYF. This chain links TRBV5-1 with TRBJ2-5; 10 nucleotides align to TRBD1. This CDR3 is 16 amino acids long. V dropped 2 bases and J dropped 1; count of bases not matched to a gene: 5. Germline CDR1 is SGHRS and CDR2 is YFSETQ. Together with reference TRBV5-1 and TRBJ2-5, the CDR3 gives the full variable domain: KAGVTQTPRYLIKTRGQQVTLSCSPISGHRSVSWYQQTPGQGLQFLFEYFSETQRNKGNFPGRFSGRQFSNSRSEMNVSTLELGDSALYLCASSFGQGGLQETQYFGPGTRLLVL.